Below are 32 T cell receptor beta chains sequenced from a single sample in a study of blood T cell repertoires in COVID-19. The table came from immunoSEQ multiplex PCR; TCRdb's copy has only in-frame clones and leaves some out. The table shows about 310,000 clones, with roughly 91% occurring only once. The sequencing sample was made of PBMCs or T cells enriched from blood (not recorded which). The source is a woman younger than 45 who had recovered from COVID-19.

The V call is TRBV5-1, the J call TRBJ1-1; D not resolved. V lost 0 bases and J lost 1, with 4 bases in between. Germline CDR1 is SGHRS and CDR2 is YFSETQ. There are 13 residues in the CDR3. Here the CDR3 reads CASSLDRNTEAFF. CDR3 nucleotides: TGCGCCAGCAGCTTGGACAGGAACACTGAAGCTTTCTTT.

This clone was counted a single time. The genes are TRBV30 and TRBJ1-6; D might be TRBD1 (5 bases). The CDR3 extends over 14 amino acids. The V gene lost 4 bases and the J gene lost 1 base, with 8 bases spanning the gap. CDR1 GTSNPN and CDR2 SVGIG come from the germline V gene (reference sequence). The DNA for the CDR3 is TGTGCCTGGACCACAGGATCCTATAATTCACCCCTCCACTTT. Amino acids: CAWTTGSYNSPLHF.

This chain links TRBV5-6 with TRBJ1-5, with D tentatively TRBD1 (5 bases). The CDR3 length is 12 residues. The V and J ends lost 2 bases and 6 bases respectively, with 6 bases between them. Germline loops: CDR1 SGHDT, CDR2 YYEEEE. CDR3 bases: TGTGCCAGCAGCTTCGGGGGTCAGCCCCAGCATTTT. Its protein is CASSFGGQPQHF.

CDR3 bases: TGTGCCAGTAGTTCATCGACTAACTACGTCAATGAGCAGTTCTTC. Its protein is CASSSSTNYVNEQFF. The V call is TRBV19, the J call TRBJ2-1; TRBD2 is a possible D gene (5 bases). Trimming left V 5 bases short and J 6 bases short, with 17 bases between. Germline V gives CDR1 LNHDA, CDR2 SQIVND (reference sequence). The CDR3 is made up of 15 amino acids.

V is TRBV2 and J is TRBJ2-5, with D unresolved. The CDR3 extends over 12 amino acids. The germline CDR1 and CDR2 sequences are SNHLY and FYNNEI. Between the trimmed V and J ends, which lost 4 bases and 5 bases, there was a span of 8 bases. Here the CDR3 reads CASSAVTETQYF. The CDR3 bases are TGTGCCAGCAGTGCGGTTACGGAGACCCAGTACTTC.

V gene TRBV6-5 combines with J gene TRBJ1-1, with a weak D call TRBD1 (5 bases). The germline V and J ends were trimmed by 7 bases and 1 base, with 10 bases remaining between them. The CDR3 spans 13 residues. The germline V gene has CDR1 MNHEY and CDR2 SVGAGI. The CDR3 here is CASIRATNTEAFF. The CDR3 DNA follows: TGTGCCAGCATCAGGGCCACGAACACTGAAGCTTTCTTT.

The V and J genes are TRBV9 and TRBJ2-3; D is ambiguous. The length of the CDR3 is 14 residues. Germline loops: CDR1 SGDLS, CDR2 YYNGEE. V was shortened by 3 bases and J by 0 bases, with 8 bases between the two germline ends. CDR3 sequence: CASSASGSTDTQYF. Here the CDR3 DNA reads TGTGCCAGCAGCGCCTCGGGTAGCACAGATACGCAGTATTTT.

The chain combines TRBV7-9 with TRBJ2-1, with D hard to call. This CDR3 contains 11 residues. V was cut by 3 bases and J by 11 bases, with 8 bases left in between. Germline-derived CDR1 and CDR2 are SEHNR and FQNEAQ (reference sequence). CDR3 sequence: CASSFSTKQFF. CDR3 DNA sequence: TGTGCCAGCAGCTTTAGCACTAAGCAGTTCTTC. Drawing the rest from reference TRBV7-9 and TRBJ2-1, the complete variable domain is DTGVSQNPRHKITKRGQNVTFRCDPISEHNRLYWYRQTLGQGPEFLTYFQNEAQLEKSRLLSDRFSAERPKGSFSTLEIQRTEQGDSAMYLCASSFSTKQFFGPGTRLTVL.

The chain has TRBV28 and TRBJ1-1, with D unresolved. The V gene lost 2 bases and the J gene lost 7 bases, with 11 bases spanning the gap. This CDR3 spans 13 amino acids. The germline V gene has CDR1 MDHEN and CDR2 SYDVKM. CDR3 sequence reads: CASSLGPRVEAFF. Written as DNA, the CDR3 is TGTGCCAGCAGTTTAGGTCCGCGGGTTGAAGCTTTCTTT.

The J gene is TRBJ2-1, the V gene TRBV5-6, with D possibly matching TRBD1 (6 bases). Trimming removed 1 base at V and 15 bases at J, with 14 bases between. The V gene's germline CDR1 is SGHDT and CDR2 YYEEEE. The CDR3 totals 12 residues. CDR3 residues: CASSLRDTPRFF. CDR3 coding DNA: TGTGCCAGCAGCTTGCGGGACACCCCTCGGTTCTTC. The whole variable domain, filled in from reference TRBV5-6 and TRBJ2-1, reads DAGVTQSPTHLIKTRGQQVTLRCSPKSGHDTVSWYQQALGQGPQFIFQYYEEEERQRGNFPDRFSGHQFPNYSSELNVNALLLGDSALYLCASSLRDTPRFFGPGTRLTVL.

The chain is built from TRBV19 and TRBJ1-2; possibly TRBD1 for D (5 bases). Per the germline V gene, CDR1 is LNHDA and CDR2 is SQIVND (reference sequence). The CDR3 runs to 15 residues. V gave up 3 bases and J gave up 4 bases, with 15 bases separating them. The CDR3 here is CASSMVKGRTYGYTF. The CDR3 nucleotides read TGTGCCAGTAGTATGGTGAAGGGGCGAACCTATGGCTACACCTTC. Complete variable domain (other parts from reference TRBV19 and TRBJ1-2): DGGITQSPKYLFRKEGQNVTLSCEQNLNHDAMYWYRQDPGQGLRLIYYSQIVNDFQKGDIAEGYSVSREKKESFPLTVTSAQKNPTAFYLCASSMVKGRTYGYTFGSGTRLTVV.

This sequence joins TRBV5-1 and TRBJ1-4, with TRBD1 matching 7 bases. Germline-derived CDR1 and CDR2 are SGHRS and YFSETQ. This CDR3 comprises 16 residues. Trimming at V came to 2 bases and at J to 11 bases, leaving 15 bases not matched to a gene. The CDR3: CASSLPLGQGEDKLFF. As DNA, the CDR3 is TGCGCCAGCAGCTTACCTCTTGGGCAGGGGGAGGATAAACTGTTTTTT. Based on the CDR3 plus reference TRBV5-1 and TRBJ1-4, the full variable domain is KAGVTQTPRYLIKTRGQQVTLSCSPISGHRSVSWYQQTPGQGLQFLFEYFSETQRNKGNFPGRFSGRQFSNSRSEMNVSTLELGDSALYLCASSLPLGQGEDKLFFGSGTQLSVL.

A note on this clone: No conserved phenylalanine or tryptophan is present at the end of the CDR3, so a read error is the likely explanation. The chain recombines TRBV10-2 with TRBJ1-6; maybe TRBD1 (5 bases). Trimming took off 7 bases at V and 8 bases at J, with 15 bases between the two ends. Germline CDR1 WSHSY, CDR2 SAAADI. The CDR3 spans 14 residues. The CDR3 sequence is CASNDPGSYSPLHL. The DNA for the CDR3 is TGCGCCAGCAATGACCCAGGGTCATATTCACCCCTCCACCTT.

The V and J genes are TRBV4-1 and TRBJ2-7; 7 bases map to TRBD1. V shed 5 bases, J shed 6 bases, and the junction held 13 bases outside the gene matches. The CDR3 loop spans 15 amino acids. CDR1 and CDR2 (germline): MGHRA, YSYEKL. This chain's CDR3 is CASSFRQGVMGEQYF. The CDR3 nucleotides are TGCGCCAGCAGCTTCCGACAGGGCGTCATGGGCGAGCAGTACTTC.

This chain joins TRBV19 and TRBJ2-7, with 8 bases matching TRBD1. V dropped 7 bases and J dropped 2; count of bases not matched to a gene: 7. Germline lookup yields CDR1 LNHDA and CDR2 SQIVND (reference sequence). The CDR3 loop spans 14 amino acids. The CDR3 DNA reads as TGTGCCAGTAAGACAGGGGCCGGCACCTACGAGCAGTACTTC. Translating gives CASKTGAGTYEQYF.

CDR3 amino acids: CASSLAGTGRGDTQYF. The CDR3 nucleotides are TGTGCCAGCAGCTTAGCAGGGACAGGTCGCGGGGATACGCAGTATTTT. The chain couples TRBV7-2 to TRBJ2-3, with TRBD1 matching over 8 bases. The CDR3 loop spans 16 amino acids. Germline lookup yields CDR1 SGHTA and CDR2 FQGNSA. The V gene end was trimmed by 0 bases and the J gene end by 6 bases; junction bases not matched to a gene: 8. The whole variable domain, filled in from reference TRBV7-2 and TRBJ2-3, reads GAGVSQSPSNKVTEKGKDVELRCDPISGHTALYWYRQSLGQGLEFLIYFQGNSAPDKSGLPSDRFSAERTGGSVSTLTIQRTQQEDSAVYLCASSLAGTGRGDTQYFGPGTRLTVL.

The CDR3 bases are TGTGCCAGCAGTCTTGGACTAGCGGGAGGGATTGAGACCCAGTACTTC. Translating it yields CASSLGLAGGIETQYF. The genes are TRBV6-2 or TRBV6-3 and TRBJ2-5, with 15 bases aligning to TRBD2. Trimming cost V 5 bases and J 5 bases; bases outside gene matches: 6. CDR3 length equals 16 residues. The V gene's germline CDR1 is MNHEY and CDR2 SVGEGT.

The sample holds a few counts of this clone. This chain joins TRBV7-9 and TRBJ2-2; D is possibly TRBD1 (6 bases). Deletions cut 4 bases from V and 0 bases from J, with 12 bases between. Germline CDR1 is SEHNR and CDR2 is FQNEAQ (reference sequence). The CDR3 consists of 16 residues. CDR3 DNA sequence: TGTGCCAGCAGCTGGATACAGGGAGCGAACACCGGGGAGCTGTTTTTT. This sequence encodes CASSWIQGANTGELFF.

The chain is built from TRBV18 and TRBJ1-3; 9 bases align to TRBD1. Germline CDR1 reads KGHSH; CDR2 reads LQKENI. V trimming: 3 bases; J trimming: 4 bases; junction bases outside the gene matches: 4. The CDR3 contains 15 residues. In nucleotides, the CDR3 is TGTGCCAGCTCACCGATACAGGGGGCAGGAAACACCATATATTTT. Its protein is CASSPIQGAGNTIYF. Looking up the rest from reference TRBV18 and TRBJ1-3 gives the full variable domain: NAGVMQNPRHLVRRRGQEARLRCSPMKGHSHVYWYRQLPEEGLKFMVYLQKENIIDESGMPKERFSAEFPKEGPSILRIQQVVRGDSAAYFCASSPIQGAGNTIYFGEGSWLTVV.

The V gene is TRBV20-1, the J gene TRBJ1-3; D is ambiguous. This CDR3 region has 14 residues. V lost 3 bases to trimming and J lost 0 bases, with 9 bases between them. The germline gives CDR1 DFQATT, CDR2 SNEGSKA (reference sequence). CDR3 DNA sequence: TGCAGTGCTAGTTTCTCGAGCTCTGGAAACACCATATATTTT. Amino acid sequence: CSASFSSSGNTIYF.

This sequence joins TRBV7-9 and TRBJ1-4; D gene unclear. This CDR3 region has 14 residues. In germline, CDR1 is SEHNR, CDR2 FQNEAQ (reference sequence). V was trimmed by 10 bases and J by 0 bases, leaving 12 bases between them. DNA of the CDR3: TGTGCCATCCTACCGGGAACAACTAATGAAAAACTGTTTTTT. Amino acid sequence: CAILPGTTNEKLFF.

This chain connects TRBV19 to TRBJ1-1, with 9 nucleotides matching TRBD1. The V segment lost 1 base and the J segment 5 bases; nucleotides outside the gene matches: 8. This CDR3 spans 16 amino acids. The V gene's germline CDR1 is LNHDA and CDR2 SQIVND (reference sequence). The CDR3 DNA is TGTGCCAGTAGTATAGCACAGGGGGCGCTGGGAACTGAAGCTTTCTTT. Amino acid sequence: CASSIAQGALGTEAFF.

J is TRBJ2-7 and V is TRBV27; TRBD1 matches 9 bases. V lost 5 bases to trimming and J lost 1 base; unmatched junction nucleotides: 9. The germline gives CDR1 MNHEY, CDR2 SMNVEV (reference sequence). CDR3 length: 16 residues. The CDR3 loop reads CASSMSYGTGSYEQYF. The CDR3 nucleotides read TGTGCCAGCAGTATGAGCTATGGGACAGGGTCCTACGAGCAGTACTTC.

This clone was counted once. CDR3: CASSLNLGQTYNSPLHF. In DNA, the CDR3 is TGTGCCAGCAGCTTGAATCTTGGTCAGACCTATAATTCACCCCTCCACTTT. This sequence joins TRBV7-2 and TRBJ1-6; no firm D call. V gave up 3 bases and J gave up 2 bases, with 14 bases separating them. Germline V lookup: CDR1 SGHTA, CDR2 FQGNSA. The CDR3 is 17 amino acids.

This chain links TRBV7-2 with TRBJ2-2, with D hard to call. The CDR3 is 15 residues long. Germline loops: CDR1 SGHTA, CDR2 FQGNSA. Trimming stripped 5 bases from V and 2 bases from J, with 12 bases between. The DNA for the CDR3 is TGTGCCAGCAGCCGCGATAACTTTAACACCGGGGAGCTGTTTTTT. This gives the protein CASSRDNFNTGELFF.

The V and J genes are TRBV10-3 and TRBJ2-1; D is unclear. V lost 6 bases, J lost 0 bases, and 18 bases lay in between. The CDR3 is 17 residues long. CDR1 is ENHRY, CDR2 SYGVKD, per germline. CDR3 residues: CAIRIRESDSSYNEQFF. CDR3 DNA: TGTGCCATCAGAATACGAGAAAGCGATAGCTCCTACAATGAGCAGTTCTTC.

The V gene is TRBV19, the J gene TRBJ1-1; D uncertain. The CDR3 has 14 residues. Trimming shortened V by 5 bases and J by 4 bases, and 14 bases separated the two germline ends. CDR1 and CDR2 (germline): LNHDA, SQIVND (reference sequence). CDR3 region: CASSFLGRPTEAFF. The CDR3 coding sequence is TGTGCCAGTAGTTTTTTGGGCCGACCCACTGAAGCTTTCTTT.

This chain uses TRBV10-3 with TRBJ1-5; 10 nucleotides agree with TRBD1. From germline, CDR1 is ENHRY and CDR2 SYGVKD. This CDR3 has 15 residues. Trimming took 4 bases from V and 5 from J; bases not matched to a gene: 5. The DNA of the CDR3 is TGTGCCATCAGTGGGGACAGGGGAGTTGATCAGCCCCAGCATTTT. Amino acid sequence: CAISGDRGVDQPQHF.

This chain uses TRBV7-2 with TRBJ2-1, with a possible D match to TRBD2 (5 bases). Per germline, CDR1 SGHTA and CDR2 FQGNSA. V shed 5 bases and J shed 6 bases, with 20 bases lying between them. CDR3 size: 16 residues. Written as DNA, the CDR3 is TGTGCCAGCAGCGGAAGGGAGAGGACGGATCTCAATGAGCAGTTCTTC. As protein: CASSGRERTDLNEQFF.

Turning to this clone: The sample carries other DNA sequences with the same CDR3. This chain connects TRBV28 to TRBJ2-7, with 11 positions matching TRBD2. V lost 7 bases, J lost 4 bases, and 0 bases stayed unmatched. Germline lookup yields CDR1 MDHEN and CDR2 SYDVKM. This CDR3 is built from 12 residues. Here the CDR3 DNA reads TGTGCCAGCACTAGCGGGAGGTACGAGCAGTACTTC. Its protein product is CASTSGRYEQYF. Looking up the rest from reference TRBV28 and TRBJ2-7 gives the full variable domain: DVKVTQSSRYLVKRTGEKVFLECVQDMDHENMFWYRQDPGLGLRLIYFSYDVKMKEKGDIPEGYSVSREKKERFSLILESASTNQTSMYLCASTSGRYEQYFGPGTRLTVT.

The chain's CDR3 is CASSSRGVGTNEKLFF. The CDR3 DNA reads TGTGCCAGCTCATCCCGGGGTGTTGGCACTAATGAAAAACTGTTTTTT. The chain carries TRBV18 and TRBJ1-4; D is unclear. This CDR3 region has 16 residues. Germline loops: CDR1 KGHSH, CDR2 LQKENI. Trimming took off 5 bases at V and 2 bases at J, with 15 bases between the two ends.

The V and J genes are TRBV5-1 and TRBJ1-5; TRBD1 agrees at 11 bases. There are 14 residues in the CDR3. Germline lookup yields CDR1 SGHRS and CDR2 YFSETQ. V lost 2 bases to trimming and J lost 10 bases; unmatched junction nucleotides: 5. This CDR3 reads CASSFGQGASPQHF. In nucleotides, the CDR3 is TGCGCCAGCAGCTTCGGACAGGGGGCGTCACCCCAGCATTTT.